This TCR beta chain appears in the sequencing data of a study of OX40 agonist ivuxolimab in advanced cancers. A note on the overall study: The costimulatory receptor OX40 (CD134) was targeted by ivuxolimab, a fully human IgG2 agonistic monoclonal antibody. Partial responses occurred in three dose-escalation patients, of whom one had hepatocellular carcinoma and two had cutaneous melanoma. Prior anti-PD-1, anti-PD-L1 or anti-CTLA-4 therapy was permitted, and approximately 39% of dose-escalation patients had received checkpoint inhibitors. A male proportion of 82.7% and a mean age of approximately 61 years, ranging from roughly 23 to 85, were recorded for the dose-escalation cohort. Peripheral TCRbeta sequencing was intended to test whether TCR sequence diversity was altered and clonal T-cell expansion was caused by ivuxolimab. Of the 50 to 55 patients in dose escalation, 19 had hepatocellular carcinoma, some 15 had melanoma, 9 had renal cell carcinoma and 9 had head and neck cancer. Intravenous ivuxolimab was administered to patients every 2 weeks at six dose levels: 0.01, 0.1, 0.3, 1.5, 3 and 10 mg/kg. The paper describes the monotherapy dose-escalation part (N ≈ 52 patients) of the phase I trial of ivuxolimab.

Patients with a history of autoimmune disease or receiving systemic immunosuppression were excluded from the trial. In every dose cohort, peripheral blood was drawn for TCR sequencing at baseline, cycle 4 day 1, and cycle 7 day 1. Samples came from an open-label, multicenter, first-in-human phase I dose-escalation trial of ivuxolimab. Adults with locally advanced or metastatic melanoma, renal cell, hepatocellular, or head and neck squamous cell carcinoma were enrolled in the trial. CD4+ and CD8+ T cells were sorted separately from peripheral blood before TCR sequencing. Study-wide findings and limitations: At doses from 0.1 to 3.0 mg/kg, clonal expansion was seen in both CD4+ and CD8+ blood T cells between baseline and week 6. On average, CD8+ T cells showed more expanded clones than CD4+ T cells after ivuxolimab. Partial responders in the 0.1-3.0 mg/kg groups had among the lowest normalized peripheral clonal expansion, especially among CD8+ T cells. The antigen specificity of the clonally expanded peripheral T cells was not determined. Low levels of normalized T-cell clonal expansion were also seen in some patients who did not respond.

The table lists this clone with a few counts. Its antigen remains unidentified. Nothing much larger sits one base from this clone, and base qualities are not available. The CDR3 sequence holds 16 residues, the cysteine and phenylalanine included. This entry keeps only the CDR3 DNA: 48 bases, framed from base 1. Deletion took 2 bases off V and 6 bases off J, with a span of 16 bases between the germline ends. CDR1 and CDR2, looked up from the germline V gene, are ENHRY and SYGVKD. For sequencing of the TCRbeta CDR3 region, genomic DNA was extracted from the sorted cells. The immunoSEQ Assay was used for sequencing of TCRbeta CDR3 regions. The clones in this table, taken by TCRdb from immuneACCESS, are in-frame only. Not every clone is retained; where verified, under half of the shortfall comes from an unresolved V gene, and the cause of the rest is unknown. This sample has roughly 50,000 clones in its table, and around 86% of those were observed once. Approximately 0.41% of the sample comes from the top ten.

The chain joins TRBV10-3 to TRBJ2-2, and TRBD2 may be the D gene, going by 5 matching bases. The source material was CD4+ or CD8+ T cells sorted from blood, sampled in a trial of the OX40 agonist ivuxolimab. The source of this sequence is an adult with an advanced solid tumor such as melanoma, head and neck, liver or kidney cancer. This receptor carries the CDR3 CAISEPLGRIPGELFF. The DNA sequence follows: TGTGCCATCAGTGAGCCTCTGGGGAGAATACCCGGGGAGCTGTTTTTT.